This TCR beta chain was observed in a study of blood T cell repertoires in COVID-19. At the level of the study: T cells, B-cell-depleted T cells, or PBMCs supplied cDNA or gDNA.

Enrolled through a virtual design, the participants were between 18 and 89 years of age and came from 24 US areas. Allocation to cohorts depended on clinical history reported by the participants. Recovery meant two consecutive negative NP/OP PCR tests, professional clearance, or resolved symptoms. Clones were read by immunoSEQ multiplex PCR, and TCRdb kept only the in-frame ones, dropping some. The sample consists of some 350,000 clones, 80% to 90% of them appearing once. Material for sequencing was PBMCs or T cells enriched from blood (not recorded which). This TCR came from a man aged 18 to 35 who had recovered from COVID-19.

CDR3 DNA sequence: TGTGCCAGCAGTGCAAACCCCTACCGGGCAGATACGCAGTATTTT. It is translated as CASSANPYRADTQYF. The rearrangement links TRBV27 to TRBJ2-3; D gene uncertain. The germline gives CDR1 MNHEY, CDR2 SMNVEV (reference sequence). The CDR3 contains 15 residues. V dropped 5 bases and J dropped 4 bases, with 16 bases sitting between them.